The rows below give T cell receptor beta chains drawn from one sample of a study of blood T cell repertoires in COVID-19. Repertoires were generated with immunoSEQ multiplex PCR, while TCRdb's copy carries only in-frame clones and drops some. The table has nearly 100,000 clones, less than 90% seen once; the top ten hold less than 2%. Sample: peripheral blood. These receptors all come from a man older than 75 with acute or convalescent COVID-19. Each CDR3 is given with its conserved first and last residue. The order of the fields is J gene, V gene, CDR3 protein.

TRBJ2-7	TRBV5-1	CASSYTSRDRGKEQYF
TRBJ2-5	TRBV19	CASTQGSETQYF
TRBJ1-1	TRBV9	CASSVGGMNTEAFF
TRBJ1-6	TRBV5-1	CASSLGGQFNSPLHF
TRBJ2-7	TRBV5-4	CASREGQGAEEQYF
TRBJ2-2	TRBV7-2	CASSLTGGRNTGELFF
TRBJ2-3	TRBV10-3	CAIRGTLGLDTQYF
TRBJ2-3	TRBV6-1	CASSDDVRRTTTSTDTQYF
TRBJ2-2	TRBV11-3	CASSPASNTGELFF
TRBJ2-1	TRBV29-1	CSVPREGDEQFF
TRBJ2-5	TRBV19	CASSIEGVETQYF
TRBJ2-2	TRBV6-5	CASSIQGWTGELFF
TRBJ2-7	TRBV13	CASTSSGSYEQYF
TRBJ1-1	TRBV4-1	CASSLHRDTMNTEAFF
TRBJ2-3	TRBV4-1	CASSQTTDTQYF
TRBJ2-5	TRBV25-1	CASSEDTSVETQYF
TRBJ1-2	TRBV28	CASSLGLFYGYTF
TRBJ2-2	TRBV9	CASSVWGLAGVQNTGELFF
TRBJ1-5	TRBV7-2	CASSFGGGQRRSQPQHF
TRBJ2-7	TRBV4-1	CASSQDRDSSSYEQYF
TRBJ2-2	TRBV24-1	CATSDYQSRDTGELFF
TRBJ1-2	TRBV19	CASHKDRVGYGYTF
TRBJ1-2	TRBV6-5	CASRDNRGTNYGYTF
TRBJ2-7	TRBV5-3	CARSHRVPEQYF
TRBJ2-2	TRBV9	CASSVVSSVGELFF
TRBJ2-1	TRBV7-2	CASSSTPSSYNEQFF
TRBJ2-1	TRBV3-1/TRBV3-2	CASSQVLNEQFF
TRBJ2-3	TRBV5-6	CASSLVTDTQYF
TRBJ2-6	TRBV19	CASRATGNSGANVLTF
TRBJ2-7	TRBV5-1	CASSWEAGFEQYF
TRBJ1-2	TRBV6-5	CASRKDRGRNYGYTF
TRBJ2-7	TRBV29-1	CSVLTSGRRNEQYF
TRBJ1-1	TRBV27	CASRIGAIGNTEAFF
TRBJ2-5	TRBV7-3	CASSLGRGETQYF
TRBJ2-1	TRBV7-9	CASTLAGSNEQFF
TRBJ2-2	TRBV19	CASSTALSGSHTGELFF
TRBJ1-2	TRBV20-1	CSARVSSGYTF
TRBJ2-3	TRBV6-2/TRBV6-3	CASTPGLAGGRDTQYF
TRBJ1-6	TRBV21-1	CASDRTGEGSPLHF
TRBJ2-5	TRBV7-9	CASSTSWGLETQYF
TRBJ2-3	TRBV7-2	CASSWGGSTDTQYF
TRBJ2-6	TRBV6-5	CASSYSWTGEANVLTF